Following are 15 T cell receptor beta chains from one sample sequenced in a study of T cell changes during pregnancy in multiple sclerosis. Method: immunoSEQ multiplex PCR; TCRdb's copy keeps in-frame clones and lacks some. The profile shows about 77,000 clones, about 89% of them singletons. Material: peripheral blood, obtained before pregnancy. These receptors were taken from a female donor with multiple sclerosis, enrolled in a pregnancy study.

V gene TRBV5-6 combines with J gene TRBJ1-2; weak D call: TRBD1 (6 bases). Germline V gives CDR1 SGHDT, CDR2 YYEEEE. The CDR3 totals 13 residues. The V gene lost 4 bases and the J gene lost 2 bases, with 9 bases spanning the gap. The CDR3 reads CASSRTVNYGYTF. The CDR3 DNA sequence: TGTGCCAGCAGCCGGACAGTCAACTATGGCTACACCTTC.

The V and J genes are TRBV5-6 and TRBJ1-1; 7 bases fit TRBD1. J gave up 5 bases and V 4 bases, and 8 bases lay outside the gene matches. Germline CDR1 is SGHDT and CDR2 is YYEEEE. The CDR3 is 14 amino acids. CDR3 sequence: CASSAYRGRTEAFF. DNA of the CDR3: TGTGCCAGCAGCGCTTACAGGGGTAGGACTGAAGCTTTCTTT.

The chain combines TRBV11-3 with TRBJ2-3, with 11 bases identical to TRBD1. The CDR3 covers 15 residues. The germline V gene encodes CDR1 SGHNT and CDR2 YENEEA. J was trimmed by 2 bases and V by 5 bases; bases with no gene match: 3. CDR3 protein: CASSTGQGVTDTQYF. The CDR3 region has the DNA TGTGCCAGCAGCACGGGACAGGGGGTCACAGATACGCAGTATTTT.

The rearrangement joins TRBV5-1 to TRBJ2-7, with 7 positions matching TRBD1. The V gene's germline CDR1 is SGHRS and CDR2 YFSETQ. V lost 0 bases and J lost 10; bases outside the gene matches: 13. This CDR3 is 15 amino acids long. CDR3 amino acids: CASSLAPGQTTPQYF. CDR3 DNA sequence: TGCGCCAGCAGCTTGGCCCCGGGACAGACAACGCCACAGTACTTC.

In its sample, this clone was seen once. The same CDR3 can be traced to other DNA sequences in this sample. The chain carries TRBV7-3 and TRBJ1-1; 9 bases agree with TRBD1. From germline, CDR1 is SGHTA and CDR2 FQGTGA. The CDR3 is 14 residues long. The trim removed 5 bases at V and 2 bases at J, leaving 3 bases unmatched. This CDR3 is CASSLTGGNTEAFF. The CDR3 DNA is TGTGCCAGCAGCCTTACAGGGGGCAACACTGAAGCTTTCTTT.

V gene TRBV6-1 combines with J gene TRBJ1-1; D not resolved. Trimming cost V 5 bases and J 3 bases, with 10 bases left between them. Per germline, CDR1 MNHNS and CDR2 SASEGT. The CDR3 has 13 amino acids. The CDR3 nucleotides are TGTGCCAGCAGTTTGACTGCCGACACTGAAGCTTTCTTT. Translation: CASSLTADTEAFF.

CDR3 loop: CASKAGESTDTQYF. The CDR3 region has the DNA TGTGCCAGTAAAGCGGGGGAGAGCACAGATACGCAGTATTTT. The chain is built from TRBV9 and TRBJ2-3, with TRBD2 identical over 8 bases. The CDR3 is made up of 14 amino acids. From germline, CDR1 is SGDLS and CDR2 YYNGEE. Trimming took 8 bases from V and 0 from J; bases not matched to a gene: 5.

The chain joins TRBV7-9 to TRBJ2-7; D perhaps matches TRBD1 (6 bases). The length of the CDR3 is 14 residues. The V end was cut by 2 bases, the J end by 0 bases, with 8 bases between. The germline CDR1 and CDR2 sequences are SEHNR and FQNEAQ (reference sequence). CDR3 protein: CASSLTGNSYEQYF. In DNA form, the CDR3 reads TGTGCCAGCAGCTTAACAGGGAACTCCTACGAGCAGTACTTC.

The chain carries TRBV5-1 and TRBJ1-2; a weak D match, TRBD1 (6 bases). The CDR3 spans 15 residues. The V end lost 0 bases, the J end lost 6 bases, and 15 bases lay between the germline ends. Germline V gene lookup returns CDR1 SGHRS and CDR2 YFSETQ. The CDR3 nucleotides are TGCGCCAGCAGCTTGGCCCAGGTGGGACAAGATGGCTACACCTTC. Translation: CASSLAQVGQDGYTF.

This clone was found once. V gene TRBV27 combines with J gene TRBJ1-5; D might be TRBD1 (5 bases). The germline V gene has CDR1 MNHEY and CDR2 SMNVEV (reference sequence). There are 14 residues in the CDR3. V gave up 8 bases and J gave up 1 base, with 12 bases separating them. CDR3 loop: CASHERGSNQPQHF. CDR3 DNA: TGTGCCAGCCACGAGCGGGGGAGCAATCAGCCCCAGCATTTT.

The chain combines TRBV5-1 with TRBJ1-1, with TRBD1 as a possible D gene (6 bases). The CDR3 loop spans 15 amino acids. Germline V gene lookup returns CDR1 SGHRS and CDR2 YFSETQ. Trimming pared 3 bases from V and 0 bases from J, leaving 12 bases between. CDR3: CASSWATGMNTEAFF. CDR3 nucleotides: TGCGCCAGCAGCTGGGCGACAGGTATGAACACTGAAGCTTTCTTT. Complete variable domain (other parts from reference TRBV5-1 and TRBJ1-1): KAGVTQTPRYLIKTRGQQVTLSCSPISGHRSVSWYQQTPGQGLQFLFEYFSETQRNKGNFPGRFSGRQFSNSRSEMNVSTLELGDSALYLCASSWATGMNTEAFFGQGTRLTVV.

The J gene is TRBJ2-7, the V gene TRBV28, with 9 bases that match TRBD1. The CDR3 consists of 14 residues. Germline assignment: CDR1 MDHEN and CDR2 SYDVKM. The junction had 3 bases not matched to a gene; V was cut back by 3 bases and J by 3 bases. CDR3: CASSFGTGIYEQYF. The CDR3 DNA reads TGTGCCAGCAGTTTTGGGACAGGGATCTACGAGCAGTACTTC.

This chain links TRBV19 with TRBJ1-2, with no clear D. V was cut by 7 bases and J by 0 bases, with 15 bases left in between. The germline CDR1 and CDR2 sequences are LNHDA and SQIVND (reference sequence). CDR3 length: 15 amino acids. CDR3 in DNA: TGTGCCAGTAACCCTATGGCAGGTGCTAACTATGGCTACACCTTC. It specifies CASNPMAGANYGYTF.

The CDR3 DNA is TGTGCCAGCAGCTTAGCCCGACATTCCGGCCACACCTTC. Translating gives CASSLARHSGHTF. The genes are TRBV11-2 and TRBJ1-2; D unclear. In germline, CDR1 is SGHAT, CDR2 FQNNGV. V lost 1 base and J 12 bases, leaving 15 bases between the germline ends. The CDR3 has 13 residues.

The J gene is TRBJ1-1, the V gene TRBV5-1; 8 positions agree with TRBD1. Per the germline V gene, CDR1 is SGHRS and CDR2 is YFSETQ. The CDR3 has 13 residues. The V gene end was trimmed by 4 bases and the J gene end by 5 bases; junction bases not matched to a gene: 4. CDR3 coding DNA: TGCGCCAGCAGCACACAGGGGGTTACTGAAGCTTTCTTT. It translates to CASSTQGVTEAFF.